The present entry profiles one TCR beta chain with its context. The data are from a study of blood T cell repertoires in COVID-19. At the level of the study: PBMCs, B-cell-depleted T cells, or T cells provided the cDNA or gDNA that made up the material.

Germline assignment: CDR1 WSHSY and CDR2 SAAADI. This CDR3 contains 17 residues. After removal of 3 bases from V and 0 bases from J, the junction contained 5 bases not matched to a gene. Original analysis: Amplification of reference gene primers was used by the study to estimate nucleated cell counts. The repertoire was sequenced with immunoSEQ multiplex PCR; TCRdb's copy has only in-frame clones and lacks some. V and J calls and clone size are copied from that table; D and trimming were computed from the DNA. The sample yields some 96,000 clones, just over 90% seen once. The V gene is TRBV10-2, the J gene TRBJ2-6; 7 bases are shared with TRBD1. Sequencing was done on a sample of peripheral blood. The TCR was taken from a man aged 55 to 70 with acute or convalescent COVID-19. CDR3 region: CASSDGTAISGANVLTF. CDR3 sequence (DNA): TGCGCCAGCAGTGACGGGACAGCGATCTCTGGGGCCAACGTCCTGACTTTC.